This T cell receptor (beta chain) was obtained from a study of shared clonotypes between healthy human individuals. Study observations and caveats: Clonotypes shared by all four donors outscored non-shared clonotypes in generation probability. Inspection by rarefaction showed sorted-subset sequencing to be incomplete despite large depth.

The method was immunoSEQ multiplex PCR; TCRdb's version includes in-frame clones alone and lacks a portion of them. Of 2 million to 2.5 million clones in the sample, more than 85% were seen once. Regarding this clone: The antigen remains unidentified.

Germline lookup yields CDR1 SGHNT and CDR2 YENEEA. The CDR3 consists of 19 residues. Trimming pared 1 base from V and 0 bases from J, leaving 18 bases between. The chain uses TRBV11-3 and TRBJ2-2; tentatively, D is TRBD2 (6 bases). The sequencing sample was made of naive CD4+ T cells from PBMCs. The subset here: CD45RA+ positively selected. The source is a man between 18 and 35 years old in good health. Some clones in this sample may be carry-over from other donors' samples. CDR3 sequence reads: CASSLVVGGPFANTGELFF. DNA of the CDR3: TGTGCCAGCAGCTTAGTGGTGGGAGGCCCGTTCGCGAACACCGGGGAGCTGTTTTTT.